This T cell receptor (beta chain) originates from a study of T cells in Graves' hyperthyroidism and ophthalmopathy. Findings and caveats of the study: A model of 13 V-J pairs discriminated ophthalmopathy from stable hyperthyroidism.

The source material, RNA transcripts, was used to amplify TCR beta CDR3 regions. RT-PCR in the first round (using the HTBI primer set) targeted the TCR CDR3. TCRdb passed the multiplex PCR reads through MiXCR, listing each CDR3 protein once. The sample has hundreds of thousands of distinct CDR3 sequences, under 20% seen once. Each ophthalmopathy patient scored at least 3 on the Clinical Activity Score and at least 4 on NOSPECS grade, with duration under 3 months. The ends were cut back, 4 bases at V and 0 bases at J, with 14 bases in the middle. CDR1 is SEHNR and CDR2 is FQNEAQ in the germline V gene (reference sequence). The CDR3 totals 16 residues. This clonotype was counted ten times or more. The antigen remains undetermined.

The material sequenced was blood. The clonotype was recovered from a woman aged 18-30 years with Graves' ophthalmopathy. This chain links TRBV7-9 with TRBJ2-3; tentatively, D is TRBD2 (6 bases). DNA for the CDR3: TGTGCCAGCAGCTGGGGGGTAGCGACAAGCACAGATACGCAGTATTTT. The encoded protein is CASSWGVATSTDTQYF.